This note documents a single TCR beta chain sequence. Trimming took off 1 base at V and 0 bases at J, with 9 bases between the two ends. The CDR3 totals 14 residues. Germline loops: CDR1 DFQATT, CDR2 SNEGSKA (reference sequence). The record originates from a study of blood T cells in healthy people across ages. Each sample had at least 6 million PBMCs isolated. Primers used in a second PCR of roughly 6 to 12 cycles were a sample-barcoded 5' primer and a J-beta primer mix. Every cDNA molecule bore a tag from a template-switch adaptor containing 12 random nucleotides. TCRdb independently ran MiXCR on the 5' RACE reads; one entry per CDR3 protein. The sample consists of around 800,000 distinct CDR3 sequences, about 46% of them appearing once.

The origin of this receptor is a man at least 80 years old in good health. The chain links TRBV20-1 to TRBJ1-1; D perhaps matches TRBD1 (5 bases). Sequencing input: blood. The CDR3 DNA is TGCAGTGCTAGAGTCAGGGCCTTGAACACTGAAGCTTTCTTT. As protein: CSARVRALNTEAFF.